This T cell receptor (beta chain) was sequenced for a study of T-cell reconstitution after alpha-beta-depleted transplantation in children. Overall study results and limits: T cells produced anew were the main source of T-cell counts and diversity one year after transplant. Certain patients had high TCRbeta diversity at day 60, and it came from recipient T cells and thymic progenitors that survived. Alpha-beta T cells about two months after transplant reportedly derived from several hundred expanded graft clones.

CDR1 and CDR2 from the germline V gene are DFQATT and SNEGSKA (reference sequence). The CDR3 contains 15 residues. V was trimmed by 0 bases and J by 2 bases, leaving 12 bases between them. Unique molecular identifiers were used to barcode this TCRbeta library. Via MiXCR, TCRdb re-called the PCR reads, giving one row per CDR3 protein. The table includes almost 500,000 distinct CDR3 sequences, over 9.5% detected once. This clonotype appeared many times. Its specificity is not known. The clonotype comes from a child aged 2-15 years with inherited bone marrow failure, due to receive a stem cell transplant. This rearrangement joins TRBV20-1 to TRBJ2-3; no definite D call. The sequencing used PBMCs, collected before TCRalphabeta/CD19-depleted stem cell transplant. DNA of the CDR3: TGCAGTGCTAGAGATCTGAGAGGTCCCACAGATACGCAGTATTTT. Its translation is CSARDLRGPTDTQYF.